One and the same sample provided the 5 T cell receptor beta chains below, sequenced in a study of cytomegalovirus exposure and HLA in healthy donors. 13 Jbeta primers and 60 Vbeta primers were used for the PCR. The protocol was immunoSEQ multiplex PCR, while the TCRdb copy is restricted to in-frame clones and leaves out a portion. The sample gives approximately 200,000 clones, over 75% of which show up once; approximately 2.2% is in the top ten. Sequences were obtained from PBMCs. The receptors were gathered from a woman in her fifties or sixties in good health and CMV-seronegative.

The CDR3 loop is CASSPRLHSTDTQYF. CDR3 nucleotide sequence: TGTGCCAGCTCACCAAGACTGCATAGCACAGATACGCAGTATTTT. The V and J genes are TRBV18 and TRBJ2-3; no clear D. V was shortened by 2 bases and J by 0 bases, with 9 bases between the two germline ends. The CDR3 length is 15 residues. The germline V gene encodes CDR1 KGHSH and CDR2 LQKENI.

This clone showed up just a few times. The chain couples TRBV18 to TRBJ2-7, with 14 nucleotides matching TRBD2. The CDR3 has 17 amino acids. From germline, CDR1 is KGHSH and CDR2 LQKENI. V was clipped by 3 bases and J by 3 bases; unmatched bases: 7. CDR3 region: CASSPGTSGSWGYEQYF. The CDR3 bases are TGTGCCAGCTCACCCGGGACTAGCGGGAGTTGGGGCTACGAGCAGTACTTC.

This clone was detected a few times. V gene TRBV18 combines with J gene TRBJ2-1; the D gene is possibly TRBD2 (6 bases). The germline V gene encodes CDR1 KGHSH and CDR2 LQKENI. This CDR3 comprises 16 residues. V was shortened by 0 bases and J by 2 bases, with 11 bases between the two germline ends. DNA for the CDR3: TGTGCCAGCTCACCACCGTCGGCTAGCGCCTACAATGAGCAGTTCTTC. It is translated as CASSPPSASAYNEQFF. Full variable domain (missing parts from reference TRBV18 and TRBJ2-1): NAGVMQNPRHLVRRRGQEARLRCSPMKGHSHVYWYRQLPEEGLKFMVYLQKENIIDESGMPKERFSAEFPKEGPSILRIQQVVRGDSAAYFCASSPPSASAYNEQFFGPGTRLTVL.

This clone was detected only once. The chain has TRBV28 and TRBJ1-2, with TRBD1 identical over 7 bases. The CDR3 extends over 11 amino acids. Germline values: CDR1 MDHEN, CDR2 SYDVKM. The V segment lost 5 bases and the J segment 12 bases; nucleotides outside the gene matches: 6. The CDR3 bases are TGTGCCAGCAGTATCCAGGGGGGCAACACCTTC. Its translation: CASSIQGGNTF.

The chain joins TRBV7-3 to TRBJ2-5; TRBD1 matches 12 bases. The CDR3 contains 14 residues. Germline trimming cut 5 bases from V and 5 bases from J; bases unmatched to any gene: 3. CDR1 and CDR2 from the germline V gene are SGHTA and FQGTGA. CDR3 sequence: CASSRDRGQETQYF. The DNA for the CDR3 is TGTGCCAGCAGCCGGGACAGGGGGCAGGAGACCCAGTACTTC.